The rows below give T cell receptor beta chains drawn from one sample of a study of blood T cells in healthy people across ages. TCRdb recomputed calls from the 5' RACE reads with MiXCR, one row per CDR3 protein. This sample has approximately 780,000 distinct CDR3 sequences, with roughly 24% found just once. The sample was also linked to a second study, of T cells of mothers and their children.

The specimen was blood. The receptors shown here come from a boy under 18 in good health. Each CDR3 is given with its conserved first and last residue. A D gene is named only where the DNA matches it firmly. Size values are once, few and many counts, or a class for expanded clones, and some rows have none.

CDR3 DNA | CDR3 protein | V gene | CDR3 length | J gene | clone size | D gene
TGTGCCAGCAGCCCTGGGACAGGGGGTACCTACAATGAGCAGTTCTTC | CASSPGTGGTYNEQFF | TRBV27 | 16 | TRBJ2-1 | few | TRBD1
TGTGCCAGCAGCTTGGGAGCCGTCACATCCACAGATACGCAGTATTTT | CASSLGAVTSTDTQYF | TRBV5-4 | 16 | TRBJ2-3 | few | -
TGTGCCAGCAGTTTAGGGCACCGACGGTTCGGCTACACCTTC | CASSLGHRRFGYTF | TRBV12-3/TRBV12-4 | 14 | TRBJ1-2 | - | -
TGCAGTGCTAGAGATCCAGGGGACGAAAAACTGTTTTTT | CSARDPGDEKLFF | TRBV20-1 | 13 | TRBJ1-4 | - | -
TGTGCCACCAGCAGAGATGGGGCTGGGGCCAACGTCCTGACTTTC | CATSRDGAGANVLTF | TRBV15 | 15 | TRBJ2-6 | few | -
TGTGCGACGGGCAGCGTTGGAAACACCATATATTTT | CATGSVGNTIYF | TRBV7-9 | 12 | TRBJ1-3 | few | -
TGTGCCAGCAGTCTCGGGACAGGGGATAGCAATCAGCCCCAGCATTTT | CASSLGTGDSNQPQHF | TRBV12-3/TRBV12-4 | 16 | TRBJ1-5 | - | TRBD1
TGCGCCAGCAGCTTGGTTAGTGGCAGATACTCTAGCGGGGGAGGCGAGACCCAGTACTTC | CASSLVSGRYSSGGGETQYF | TRBV5-1 | 20 | TRBJ2-5 | few | TRBD2
TGTGCCAGCAGTGAACCGGGACAGGGATATGGCTACACCTTC | CASSEPGQGYGYTF | TRBV2 | 14 | TRBJ1-2 | - | TRBD1
TGTGCCAGCAGAAGTTTACCGGAGGACACTGAAGCTTTCTTT | CASRSLPEDTEAFF | TRBV27 | 14 | TRBJ1-1 | few | -
TGCGCCAGCAGCTACCCCGGGTCCAGCCGGGGCGAGCAGTACTTC | CASSYPGSSRGEQYF | TRBV4-1 | 15 | TRBJ2-7 | - | -
TGTGCCAGCAGCCAGGCCGGACAGGTCTATGGCTACACCTTC | CASSQAGQVYGYTF | TRBV3-1 | 14 | TRBJ1-2 | few | TRBD1
TGTGCCAGCAGTGAAGCAGGGTCGGGGGGTCCGACAGGCTTGCCCTACGAGCAGTACTTC | CASSEAGSGGPTGLPYEQYF | TRBV6-1 | 20 | TRBJ2-7 | many | -
TGTGCCAGCAGCGTACGGAATAGCGGGGGGACCACAGATACGCAGTATTTT | CASSVRNSGGTTDTQYF | TRBV9 | 17 | TRBJ2-3 | many | TRBD2
TGTGCCAGCAGCAGGGTAGGGGCCGGAGAGACCCAGTACTTC | CASSRVGAGETQYF | TRBV7-8 | 14 | TRBJ2-5 | - | -
TGTGCCAGCAGACGAGCGGGGGTCGAAGAGACCCAGTACTTC | CASRRAGVEETQYF | TRBV7-9 | 14 | TRBJ2-5 | - | TRBD2
TGTGCCAGCAGCTTACTGGTTAGCGGTTCTTACACCGGGGAGCTGTTTTTT | CASSLLVSGSYTGELFF | TRBV13 | 17 | TRBJ2-2 | - | -
TGCAGTGCTAGCCAACTAGGATGGGAGACCCAGTACTTC | CSASQLGWETQYF | TRBV20-1 | 13 | TRBJ2-5 | few | -
TGTGCCAGCACCCTCCGAGGGGACAGGCAAGAGACCCAGTACTTC | CASTLRGDRQETQYF | TRBV6-1 | 15 | TRBJ2-5 | - | TRBD1
TGTGCCAGCAGTTACTCGCCACTAAGGGCCAAAAACATTCAGTACTTC | CASSYSPLRAKNIQYF | TRBV6-5 | 16 | TRBJ2-4 | - | -